This TCR beta chain is from a study of cytomegalovirus exposure and HLA in healthy donors. Study background: The approximately 120 million unique TCR beta sequences, from some 170 million T cells, were found by an earlier analysis.

With regard to this clone: Different DNA sequences within this sample yield the same CDR3.

The PCR used 60 Vbeta and 13 Jbeta primers. Using immunoSEQ multiplex PCR, the repertoire was profiled, and TCRdb retains in-frame clones only, with some absent. The data hold roughly 77,000 clones, with approximately 75% observed a single time. The sequence derives from a woman aged 40 to 55 in good health and CMV-seropositive. The specimen sequenced was PBMCs.

CDR3 in DNA: TGTGCCAGCAGCGTAGCTAGAACTAGCGGGGGGCGCACAGATACGCAGTATTTT. Protein: CASSVARTSGGRTDTQYF. The V gene is TRBV9, the J gene TRBJ2-3; TRBD2 matches at 12 bases. V shed 0 bases, J shed 1 base, and the junction held 6 bases outside the gene matches. In germline, CDR1 is SGDLS, CDR2 YYNGEE. The CDR3 consists of 18 residues.